This T cell receptor (beta chain) emerged from a study of graft-versus-host responses after intestinal transplantation. Study in general: The transplants performed in recipients were multivisceral, liver-intestinal, or isolated intestinal.

Here immunoSEQ multiplex PCR was the method, and the copy in TCRdb shows in-frame clones only, minus some. The table has around 45,000 clones, over 90% seen once; the top ten hold less than 2.5%. Findings of the study overall: Peak GvH clone levels in circulation were associated with early post-transplant HvG declines. Some patients had graft-donor T cell macrochimerism. In their allografts, the ratios of graft-versus-host to host-versus-graft T cell clones were high. Recipient-marrow GvH clones were detected, some having first appeared in ileum or blood.

This clone was counted a few times. What it binds is not known. The germline V gene has CDR1 LGHNA and CDR2 YSLEER. The length of the CDR3 is 15 residues. Trimming took 1 base from V and 1 from J; bases not matched to a gene: 0. The sequence was obtained from a human donor who was the organ donor for an intestinal transplant. This chain connects TRBV4-3 to TRBJ2-3; 9 nucleotides match TRBD2. The material sequenced was unstimulated CD4+ T cells sorted from spleen or lymph node cells, taken before transplant. The CDR3 bases are TGCGCCAGCAGCCAAGGACTAGCGGGCACAGATACGCAGTATTTT. Protein: CASSQGLAGTDTQYF.